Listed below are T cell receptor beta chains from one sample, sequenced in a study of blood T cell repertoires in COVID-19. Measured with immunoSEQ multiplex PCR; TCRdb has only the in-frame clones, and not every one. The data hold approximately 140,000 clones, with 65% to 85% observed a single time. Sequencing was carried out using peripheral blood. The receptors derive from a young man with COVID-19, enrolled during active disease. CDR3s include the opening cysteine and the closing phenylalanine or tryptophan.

CASSGDRDYGYTF | TRBJ1-2 | TRBV27
CASSGQGNEQYF | TRBJ2-7 | TRBV9
CASSLRSGTDTQYF | TRBJ2-3 | TRBV11-3
CASSVVGGRETQYF | TRBJ2-5 | TRBV9
CASSPTGVTEAFF | TRBJ1-1 | TRBV19
CASSSQDRVYGPQHF | TRBJ1-5 | TRBV6-2/TRBV6-3
CASGRGPNEQYF | TRBJ2-7 | TRBV28
CSDGGLCPSTEAFF | TRBJ1-1 | TRBV29-1
CATRGSGGETQYF | TRBJ2-5 | TRBV24-1
CASGLTGTGTDTQYF | TRBJ2-3 | TRBV6-5
CASSSYREGNEKLFF | TRBJ1-4 | TRBV5-4
CASTRAGRYEQYF | TRBJ2-7 | TRBV28
CASTVEGVNEQFF | TRBJ2-1 | TRBV21-1
CASSRQEGDTQYF | TRBJ2-3 | TRBV9
CASSYRSLQETQYF | TRBJ2-5 | TRBV19
CASSYEFNEQFF | TRBJ2-1 | TRBV6-6
CASSQAGQNQPQHF | TRBJ1-5 | TRBV3-1/TRBV3-2
CASSQVLVDSYEQYF | TRBJ2-7 | TRBV4-1
CASGLSAGSTQYF | TRBJ2-3 | TRBV12-5
CASSPWTGNTGELFF | TRBJ2-2 | TRBV18
CASSTDGTGIPYGYTF | TRBJ1-2 | TRBV9
CASSLRGTGVNEQYF | TRBJ2-7 | TRBV5-1
CASSLSRGRFF | TRBJ2-1 | TRBV28
CASSIDLDTGELFF | TRBJ2-2 | TRBV19
CASSYLARTYNEQFF | TRBJ2-1 | TRBV6-2/TRBV6-3
CASARGKRTSGRDEQFF | TRBJ2-1 | TRBV19
CASSRTGGVTNTEAFF | TRBJ1-1 | TRBV5-1
CATSDPRGQGKDEQFF | TRBJ2-1 | TRBV24-1